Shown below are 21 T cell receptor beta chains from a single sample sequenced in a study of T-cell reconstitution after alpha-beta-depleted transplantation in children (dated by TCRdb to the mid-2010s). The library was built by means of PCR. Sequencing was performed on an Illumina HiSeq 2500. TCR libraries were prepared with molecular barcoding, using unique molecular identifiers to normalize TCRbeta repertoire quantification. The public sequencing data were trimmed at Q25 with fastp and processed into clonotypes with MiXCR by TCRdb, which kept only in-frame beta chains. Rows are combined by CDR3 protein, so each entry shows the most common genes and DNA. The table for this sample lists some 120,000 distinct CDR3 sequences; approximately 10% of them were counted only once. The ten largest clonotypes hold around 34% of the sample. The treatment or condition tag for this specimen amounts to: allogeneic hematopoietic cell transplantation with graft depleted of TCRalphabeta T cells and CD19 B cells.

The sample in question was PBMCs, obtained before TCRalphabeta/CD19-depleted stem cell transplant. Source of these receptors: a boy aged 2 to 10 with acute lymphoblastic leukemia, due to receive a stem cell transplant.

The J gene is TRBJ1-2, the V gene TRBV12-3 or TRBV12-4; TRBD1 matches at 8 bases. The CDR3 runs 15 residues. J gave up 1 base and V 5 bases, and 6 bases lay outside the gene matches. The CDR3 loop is CASSPRQGSNYGYTF. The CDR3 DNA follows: TGTGCCAGCAGTCCCCGACAGGGGAGTAACTATGGCTACACCTTC.

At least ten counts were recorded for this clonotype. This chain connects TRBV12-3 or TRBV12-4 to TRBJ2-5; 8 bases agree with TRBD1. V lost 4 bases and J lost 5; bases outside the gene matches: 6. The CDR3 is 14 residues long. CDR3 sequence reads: CASSSGQVLETQYF. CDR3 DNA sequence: TGTGCCAGCAGTTCGGGACAGGTACTGGAGACCCAGTACTTC.

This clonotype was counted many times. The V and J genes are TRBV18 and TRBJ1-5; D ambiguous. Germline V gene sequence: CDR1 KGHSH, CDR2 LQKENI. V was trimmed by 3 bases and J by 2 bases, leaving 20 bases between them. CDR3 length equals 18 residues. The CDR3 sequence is CASSPLDPSSVGNQPQHF. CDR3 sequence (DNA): TGTGCCAGCTCACCCTTGGACCCGTCTAGTGTCGGCAATCAGCCCCAGCATTTT.

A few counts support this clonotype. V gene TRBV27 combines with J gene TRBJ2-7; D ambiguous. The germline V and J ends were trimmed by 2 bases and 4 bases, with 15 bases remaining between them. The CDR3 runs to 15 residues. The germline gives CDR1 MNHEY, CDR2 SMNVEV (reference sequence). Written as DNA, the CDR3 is TGTGCCAGCAGTTTAAATCTGGCCCCAGAATACGAGCAGTACTTC. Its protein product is CASSLNLAPEYEQYF.

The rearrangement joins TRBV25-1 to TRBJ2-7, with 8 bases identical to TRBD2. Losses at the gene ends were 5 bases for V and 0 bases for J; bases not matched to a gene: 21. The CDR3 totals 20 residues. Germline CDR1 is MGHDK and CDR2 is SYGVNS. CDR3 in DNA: TGTGCCAGCAGTTCCACGTTAGTTGGTATAACCGGGACTAGCTCCTACGAGCAGTACTTC. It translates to CASSSTLVGITGTSSYEQYF.

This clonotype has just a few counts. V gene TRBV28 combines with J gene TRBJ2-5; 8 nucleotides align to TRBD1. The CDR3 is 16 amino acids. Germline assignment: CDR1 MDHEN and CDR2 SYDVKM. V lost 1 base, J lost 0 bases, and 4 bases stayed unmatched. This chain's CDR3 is CASSLSGGTYQETQYF. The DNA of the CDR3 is TGTGCCAGCAGTTTATCAGGGGGCACGTACCAAGAGACCCAGTACTTC.

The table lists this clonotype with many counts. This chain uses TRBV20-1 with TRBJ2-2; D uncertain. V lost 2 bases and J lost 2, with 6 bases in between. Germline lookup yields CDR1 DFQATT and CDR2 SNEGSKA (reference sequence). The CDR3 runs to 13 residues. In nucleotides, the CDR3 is TGCAGTGCTAGACTCGGAAACACCGGGGAGCTGTTTTTT. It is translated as CSARLGNTGELFF.

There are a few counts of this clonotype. This chain's CDR3 is CASSPAGTVRYNEQFF. CDR3 nucleotides: TGTGCCAGCAGCCCCGCGGGGACAGTTCGTTACAATGAGCAGTTCTTC. The chain recombines TRBV5-4 with TRBJ2-1; D possibly corresponds to TRBD1 (7 bases). The CDR3 is 16 amino acids. The germline V and J ends were trimmed by 4 bases and 4 bases, with 18 bases remaining between them. CDR1 is SGHNT and CDR2 is YYREEE in the germline V gene (reference sequence).

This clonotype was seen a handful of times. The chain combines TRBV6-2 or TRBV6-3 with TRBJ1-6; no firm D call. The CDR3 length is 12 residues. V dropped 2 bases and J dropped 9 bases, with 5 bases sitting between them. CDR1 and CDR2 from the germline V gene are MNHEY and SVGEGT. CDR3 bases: TGTGCCAGCAGTTACCTTCGTTCACCCCTCCACTTT. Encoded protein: CASSYLRSPLHF.

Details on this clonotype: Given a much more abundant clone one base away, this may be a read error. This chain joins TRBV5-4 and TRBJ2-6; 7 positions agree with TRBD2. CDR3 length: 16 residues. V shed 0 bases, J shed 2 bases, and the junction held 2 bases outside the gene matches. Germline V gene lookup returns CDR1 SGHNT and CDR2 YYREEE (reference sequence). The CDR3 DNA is TGTGCCAGCAGCTTGGCCGCGGGAGCTGGGGCCAACGTCCTGACTTTC. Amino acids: CASSLAAGAGANVLTF.

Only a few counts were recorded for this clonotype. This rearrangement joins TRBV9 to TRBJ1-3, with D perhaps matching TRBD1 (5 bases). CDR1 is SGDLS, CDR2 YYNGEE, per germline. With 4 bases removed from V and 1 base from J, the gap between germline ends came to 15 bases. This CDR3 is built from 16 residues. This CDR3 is CASSSPGFSSGNTIYF. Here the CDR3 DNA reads TGTGCCAGCAGCTCTCCAGGGTTTTCTTCTGGAAACACCATATATTTT.

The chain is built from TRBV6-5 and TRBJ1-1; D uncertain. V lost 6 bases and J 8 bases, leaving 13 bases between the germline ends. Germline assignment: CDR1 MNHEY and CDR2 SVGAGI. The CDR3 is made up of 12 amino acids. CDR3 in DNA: TGTGCCAGCAGGACTCCTTCCGGGGAAGCTTTCTTT. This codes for CASRTPSGEAFF.

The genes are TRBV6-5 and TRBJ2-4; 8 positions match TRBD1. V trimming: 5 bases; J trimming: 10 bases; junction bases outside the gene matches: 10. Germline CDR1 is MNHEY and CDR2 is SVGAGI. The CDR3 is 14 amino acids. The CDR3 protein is CASSNDRGQGIQYF. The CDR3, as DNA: TGTGCCAGCAGTAACGACAGGGGCCAGGGGATTCAGTACTTC.

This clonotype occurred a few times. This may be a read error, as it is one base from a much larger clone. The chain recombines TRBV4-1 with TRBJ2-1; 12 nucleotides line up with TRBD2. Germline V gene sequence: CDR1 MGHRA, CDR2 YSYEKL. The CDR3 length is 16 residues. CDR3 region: CASTQSSGRATEEQFF. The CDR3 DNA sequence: TGCGCCAGCACCCAATCTAGCGGGAGGGCAACTGAGGAGCAGTTCTTC.

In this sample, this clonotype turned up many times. The CDR3: CATSDSRLAGPTDTQYF. The CDR3 nucleotides read TGTGCCACCAGTGATTCACGGCTAGCGGGACCCACAGATACGCAGTATTTT. The V call is TRBV24-1, the J call TRBJ2-3, with TRBD2 matching over 9 bases. This CDR3 comprises 17 residues. J lost 2 bases, V lost 2 bases, and 7 bases had no gene match. Germline values: CDR1 KGHDR, CDR2 SFDVKD.

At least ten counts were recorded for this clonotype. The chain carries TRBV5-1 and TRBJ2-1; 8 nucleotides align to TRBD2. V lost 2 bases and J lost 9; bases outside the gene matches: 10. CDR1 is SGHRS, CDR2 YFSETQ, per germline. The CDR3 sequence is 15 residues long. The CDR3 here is CASSLDGRASREQFF. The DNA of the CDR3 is TGCGCCAGCAGCTTAGACGGGAGGGCCTCACGTGAGCAGTTCTTC. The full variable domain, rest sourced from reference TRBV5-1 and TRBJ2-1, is KAGVTQTPRYLIKTRGQQVTLSCSPISGHRSVSWYQQTPGQGLQFLFEYFSETQRNKGNFPGRFSGRQFSNSRSEMNVSTLELGDSALYLCASSLDGRASREQFFGPGTRLTVL.

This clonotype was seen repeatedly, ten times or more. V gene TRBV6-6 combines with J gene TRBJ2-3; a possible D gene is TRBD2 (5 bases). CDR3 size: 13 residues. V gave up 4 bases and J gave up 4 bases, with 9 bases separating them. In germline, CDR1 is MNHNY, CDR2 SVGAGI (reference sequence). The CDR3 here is CASSSPGADTQYF. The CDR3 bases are TGTGCCAGCAGTTCCCCCGGGGCAGATACGCAGTATTTT.

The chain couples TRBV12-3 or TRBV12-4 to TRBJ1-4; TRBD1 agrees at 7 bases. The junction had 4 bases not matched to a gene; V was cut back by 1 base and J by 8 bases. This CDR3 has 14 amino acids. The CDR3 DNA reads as TGTGCCAGCAGTTTAGAGACAGGGAGCGAAAAACTGTTTTTT. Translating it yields CASSLETGSEKLFF.

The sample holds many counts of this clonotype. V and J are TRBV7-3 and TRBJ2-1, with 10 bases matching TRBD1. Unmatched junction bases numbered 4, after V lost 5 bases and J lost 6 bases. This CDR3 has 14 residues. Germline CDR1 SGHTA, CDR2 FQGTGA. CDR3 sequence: CASSPGQGFNEQFF. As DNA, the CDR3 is TGTGCCAGCAGCCCGGGACAGGGGTTCAATGAGCAGTTCTTC.

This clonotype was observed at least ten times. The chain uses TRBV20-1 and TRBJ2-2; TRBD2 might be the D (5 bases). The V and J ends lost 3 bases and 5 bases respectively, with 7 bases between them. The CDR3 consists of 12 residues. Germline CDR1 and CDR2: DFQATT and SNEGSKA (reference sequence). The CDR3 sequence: CSASRGTGELFF. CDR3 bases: TGCAGTGCTAGTAGAGGGACCGGGGAGCTGTTTTTT.

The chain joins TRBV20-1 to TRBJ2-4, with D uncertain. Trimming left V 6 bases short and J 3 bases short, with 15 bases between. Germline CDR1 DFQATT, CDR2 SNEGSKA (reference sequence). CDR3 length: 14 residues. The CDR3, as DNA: TGCAGTGCCTGGGGTCCTATTGTCAAAAACATTCAGTACTTC. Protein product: CSAWGPIVKNIQYF.